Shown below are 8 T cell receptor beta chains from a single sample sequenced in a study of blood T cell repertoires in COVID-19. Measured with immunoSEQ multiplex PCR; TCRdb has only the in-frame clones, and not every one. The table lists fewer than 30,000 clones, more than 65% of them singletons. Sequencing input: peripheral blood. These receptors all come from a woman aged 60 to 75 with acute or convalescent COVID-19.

In DNA form, the CDR3 reads TGTGCCAGCAGTTTAAGCAGGGGGCGTAGGCAGTTCTTC. This codes for CASSLSRGRRQFF. This chain links TRBV12-3 or TRBV12-4 with TRBJ2-1, with TRBD1 matching over 8 bases. The V gene end was trimmed by 2 bases and the J gene end by 12 bases; junction bases not matched to a gene: 6. This CDR3 spans 13 amino acids.

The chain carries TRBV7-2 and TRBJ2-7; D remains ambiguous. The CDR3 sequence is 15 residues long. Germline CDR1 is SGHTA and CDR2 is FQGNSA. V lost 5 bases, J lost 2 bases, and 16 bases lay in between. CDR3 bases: TGTGCCAGCAGCCCAGGTCTGGGCACGACCTACGAGCAGTACTTC. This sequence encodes CASSPGLGTTYEQYF.

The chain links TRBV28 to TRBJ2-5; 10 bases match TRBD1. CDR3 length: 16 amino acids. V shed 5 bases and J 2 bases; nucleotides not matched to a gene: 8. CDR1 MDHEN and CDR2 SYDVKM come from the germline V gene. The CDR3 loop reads CASSPRQGAGQETQYF. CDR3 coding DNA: TGTGCCAGCAGTCCCCGACAGGGGGCAGGGCAAGAGACCCAGTACTTC.

CDR3 sequence (DNA): TGTGCCAGCAGCCCCCAAGGGACAGGGGCCTACGAGCAGTACTTC. Its translation is CASSPQGTGAYEQYF. The rearrangement links TRBV7-3 to TRBJ2-7, with 10 positions matching TRBD1. This CDR3 is 15 amino acids long. After removal of 5 bases from V and 2 bases from J, the junction contained 6 bases not matched to a gene. CDR1 and CDR2 (germline): SGHTA, FQGTGA.

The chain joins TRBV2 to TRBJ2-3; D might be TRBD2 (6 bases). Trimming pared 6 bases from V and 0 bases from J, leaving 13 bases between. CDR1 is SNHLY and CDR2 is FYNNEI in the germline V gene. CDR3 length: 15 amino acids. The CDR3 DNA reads TGTGCCAGCAGCGCCCAAGGGACTAGCACAGATACGCAGTATTTT. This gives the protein CASSAQGTSTDTQYF.

CDR3 DNA sequence: TGTGCCAGTAGTATCAAGAGGGCGGGGGGGTACTACAATGAGCAGTTCTTC. Amino acids: CASSIKRAGGYYNEQFF. This chain links TRBV19 with TRBJ2-1; 9 nucleotides align to TRBD2. The trim removed 3 bases at V and 3 bases at J, leaving 9 bases unmatched. This CDR3 has 17 amino acids. The germline CDR1 and CDR2 sequences are LNHDA and SQIVND (reference sequence).

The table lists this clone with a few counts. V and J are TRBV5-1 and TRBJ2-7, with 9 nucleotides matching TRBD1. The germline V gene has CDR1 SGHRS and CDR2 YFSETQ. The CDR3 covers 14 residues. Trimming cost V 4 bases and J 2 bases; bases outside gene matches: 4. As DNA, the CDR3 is TGCGCCAGCAGCCTCCGACAGGGGGCCTACGAGCAGTACTTC. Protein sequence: CASSLRQGAYEQYF. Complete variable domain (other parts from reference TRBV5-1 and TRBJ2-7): KAGVTQTPRYLIKTRGQQVTLSCSPISGHRSVSWYQQTPGQGLQFLFEYFSETQRNKGNFPGRFSGRQFSNSRSEMNVSTLELGDSALYLCASSLRQGAYEQYFGPGTRLTVT.

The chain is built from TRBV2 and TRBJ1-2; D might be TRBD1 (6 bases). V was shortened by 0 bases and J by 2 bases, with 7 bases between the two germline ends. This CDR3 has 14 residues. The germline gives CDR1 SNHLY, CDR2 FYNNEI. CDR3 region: CASSEADRNYGYTF. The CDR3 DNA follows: TGTGCCAGCAGTGAAGCGGACAGAAACTATGGCTACACCTTC.